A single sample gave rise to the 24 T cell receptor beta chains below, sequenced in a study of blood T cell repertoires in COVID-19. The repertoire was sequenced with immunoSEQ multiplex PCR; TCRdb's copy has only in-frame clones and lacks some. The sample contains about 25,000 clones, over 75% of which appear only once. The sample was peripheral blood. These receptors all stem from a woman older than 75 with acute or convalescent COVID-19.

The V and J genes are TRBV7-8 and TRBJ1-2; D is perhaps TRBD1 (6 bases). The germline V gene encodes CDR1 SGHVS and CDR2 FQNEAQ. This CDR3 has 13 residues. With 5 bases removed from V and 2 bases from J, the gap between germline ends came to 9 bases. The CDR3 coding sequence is TGTGCCAGCAGCCCTGGACAGAACTATGGCTACACCTTC. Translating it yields CASSPGQNYGYTF.

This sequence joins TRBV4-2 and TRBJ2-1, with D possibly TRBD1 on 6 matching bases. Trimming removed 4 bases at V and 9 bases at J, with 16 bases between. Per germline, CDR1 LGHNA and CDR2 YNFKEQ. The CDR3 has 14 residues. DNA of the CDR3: TGTGCCAGCAGCCCAGGGGCAGGGACGGGTGAGCAGTTCTTC. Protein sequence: CASSPGAGTGEQFF.

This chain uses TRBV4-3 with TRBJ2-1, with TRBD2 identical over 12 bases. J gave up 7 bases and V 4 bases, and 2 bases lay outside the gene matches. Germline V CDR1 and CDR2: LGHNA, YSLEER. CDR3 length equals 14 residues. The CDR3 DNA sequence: TGCGCCAGCAGCCGGACTAGCGGGGCGAATGAGCAGTTCTTC. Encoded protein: CASSRTSGANEQFF.

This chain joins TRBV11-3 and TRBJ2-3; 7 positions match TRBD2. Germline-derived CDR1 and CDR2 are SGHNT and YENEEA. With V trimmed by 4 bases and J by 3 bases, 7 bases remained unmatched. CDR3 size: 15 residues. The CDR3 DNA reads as TGTGCCAGCAGCTCGCGGGAGATGCGGACAGATACGCAGTATTTT. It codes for CASSSREMRTDTQYF.

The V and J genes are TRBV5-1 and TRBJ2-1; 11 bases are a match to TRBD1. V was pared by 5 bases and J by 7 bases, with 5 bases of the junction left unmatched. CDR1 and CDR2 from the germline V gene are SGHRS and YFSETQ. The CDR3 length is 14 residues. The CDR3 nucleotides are TGCGCCAGCAGGCAGGGACAGGGGGTAAATGAGCAGTTCTTC. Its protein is CASRQGQGVNEQFF.

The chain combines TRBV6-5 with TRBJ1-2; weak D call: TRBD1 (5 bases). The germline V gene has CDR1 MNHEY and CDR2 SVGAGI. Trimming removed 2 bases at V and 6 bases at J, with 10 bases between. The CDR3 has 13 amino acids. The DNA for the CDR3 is TGTGCCAGCAGTTACGAACAGGACGATGGCTACACCTTC. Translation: CASSYEQDDGYTF.

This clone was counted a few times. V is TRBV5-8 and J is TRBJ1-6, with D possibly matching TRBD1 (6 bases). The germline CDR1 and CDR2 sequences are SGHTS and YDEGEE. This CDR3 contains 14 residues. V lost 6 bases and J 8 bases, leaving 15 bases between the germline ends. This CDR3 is CASNDRTVDSPLHF. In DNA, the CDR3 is TGTGCCAGCAACGACAGGACAGTAGATTCACCCCTCCACTTT.

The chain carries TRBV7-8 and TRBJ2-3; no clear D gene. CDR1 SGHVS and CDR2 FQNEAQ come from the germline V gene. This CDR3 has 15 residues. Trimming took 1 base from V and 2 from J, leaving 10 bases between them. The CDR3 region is CASSLDGTNTDTQYF. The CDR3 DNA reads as TGTGCCAGCAGCTTAGATGGCACCAACACAGATACGCAGTATTTT. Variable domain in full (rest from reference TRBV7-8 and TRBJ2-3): GAGVSQSPRYKVAKRGQDVALRCDPISGHVSLFWYQQALGQGPEFLTYFQNEAQLDKSGLPSDRFFAERPEGSVSTLKIQRTQQEDSAVYLCASSLDGTNTDTQYFGPGTRLTVL.

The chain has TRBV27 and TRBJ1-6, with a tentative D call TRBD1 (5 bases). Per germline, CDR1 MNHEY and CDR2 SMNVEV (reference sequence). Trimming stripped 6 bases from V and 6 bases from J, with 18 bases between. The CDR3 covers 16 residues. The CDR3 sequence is CASSRWGDRRNSPLHF. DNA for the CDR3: TGTGCCAGCAGCCGCTGGGGGGATAGACGTAATTCACCCCTCCACTTT.

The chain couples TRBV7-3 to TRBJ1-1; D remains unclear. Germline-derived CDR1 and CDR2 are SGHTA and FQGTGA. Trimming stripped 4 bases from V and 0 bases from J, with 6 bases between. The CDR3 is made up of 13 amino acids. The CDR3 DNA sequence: TGTGCCAGCAGCTACACACTGAACACTGAAGCTTTCTTT. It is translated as CASSYTLNTEAFF.

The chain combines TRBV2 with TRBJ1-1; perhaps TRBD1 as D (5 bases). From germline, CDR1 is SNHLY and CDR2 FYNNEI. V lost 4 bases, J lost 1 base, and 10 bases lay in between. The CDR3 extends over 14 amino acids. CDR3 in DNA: TGTGCCAGCAGTGTGGGACTAGGGAACACTGAAGCTTTCTTT. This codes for CASSVGLGNTEAFF.

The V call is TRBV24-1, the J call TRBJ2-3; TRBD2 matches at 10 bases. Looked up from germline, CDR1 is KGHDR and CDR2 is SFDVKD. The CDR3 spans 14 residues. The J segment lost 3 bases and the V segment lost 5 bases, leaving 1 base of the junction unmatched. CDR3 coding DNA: TGTGCCACCAGTGTGACTAGCGGGACAGATACGCAGTATTTT. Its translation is CATSVTSGTDTQYF.

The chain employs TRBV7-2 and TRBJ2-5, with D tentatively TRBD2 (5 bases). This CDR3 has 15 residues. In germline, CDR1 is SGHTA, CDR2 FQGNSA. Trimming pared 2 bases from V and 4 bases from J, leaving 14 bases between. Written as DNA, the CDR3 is TGTGCCAGCAGCTTACGTGGGAGCCCAGGAGAGACCCAGTACTTC. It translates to CASSLRGSPGETQYF.

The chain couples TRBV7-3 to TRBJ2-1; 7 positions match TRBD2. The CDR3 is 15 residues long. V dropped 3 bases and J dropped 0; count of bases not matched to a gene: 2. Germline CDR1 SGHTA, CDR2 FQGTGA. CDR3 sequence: CASSLWTSSYNEQFF. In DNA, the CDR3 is TGTGCCAGCAGCTTGTGGACTAGCTCCTACAATGAGCAGTTCTTC.

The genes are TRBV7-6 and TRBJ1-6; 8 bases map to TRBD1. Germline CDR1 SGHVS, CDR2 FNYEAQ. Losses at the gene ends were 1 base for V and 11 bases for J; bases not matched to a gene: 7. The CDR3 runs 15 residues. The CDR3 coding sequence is TGTGCCAGCAGCTTAGAACGCACAGGGGGGGCACCCCTCCACTTT. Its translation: CASSLERTGGAPLHF.

CDR3 in amino acids: CASSQDYRGNSPLHF. As DNA, the CDR3 is TGTGCCAGCAGCCAAGATTACAGGGGTAATTCACCCCTCCACTTT. J is TRBJ1-6 and V is TRBV3-1 (or the pseudogene TRBV3-2); TRBD1 aligns across 7 bases. The CDR3 covers 15 residues. The V and J ends lost 0 bases and 6 bases, in that order; junction bases with no gene match: 2. Germline CDR1 LGHDT, CDR2 YNNKEL (reference sequence).

DNA of the CDR3: TGCGCCAGCAGCTTCAGTCTCGCCGAAGGAAACACCATATATTTT. It translates to CASSFSLAEGNTIYF. This rearrangement joins TRBV5-1 to TRBJ1-3; D is unresolved. Germline V gene data show CDR1 as SGHRS and CDR2 as YFSETQ. Deletions cut 2 bases from V and 4 bases from J, with 13 bases between. The CDR3 has 15 residues.

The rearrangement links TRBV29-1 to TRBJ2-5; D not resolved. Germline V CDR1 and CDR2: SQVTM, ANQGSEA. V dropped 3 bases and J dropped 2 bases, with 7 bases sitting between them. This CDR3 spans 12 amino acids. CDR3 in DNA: TGCAGCGTTGAGGCCAGACAAGAGACCCAGTACTTC. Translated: CSVEARQETQYF.

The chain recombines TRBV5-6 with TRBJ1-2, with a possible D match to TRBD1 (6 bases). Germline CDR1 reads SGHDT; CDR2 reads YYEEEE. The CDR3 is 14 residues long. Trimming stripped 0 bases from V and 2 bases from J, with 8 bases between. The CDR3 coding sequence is TGTGCCAGCAGCTTGGTCGGACAGAACTATGGCTACACCTTC. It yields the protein CASSLVGQNYGYTF.

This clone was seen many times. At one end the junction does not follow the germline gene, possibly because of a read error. CDR3 protein: CASSLLISPGQGGPGYTF. The CDR3 region has the DNA TGTGCTAGCAGCTTACTAATTTCTCCGGGACAGGGTGGCCCGGGCTACACCTTC. This chain links TRBV7-7 with TRBJ1-2, with TRBD1 matching over 9 bases. The CDR3 has 18 amino acids. Germline-derived CDR1 and CDR2 are SSHAT and FNYEAQ (reference sequence).

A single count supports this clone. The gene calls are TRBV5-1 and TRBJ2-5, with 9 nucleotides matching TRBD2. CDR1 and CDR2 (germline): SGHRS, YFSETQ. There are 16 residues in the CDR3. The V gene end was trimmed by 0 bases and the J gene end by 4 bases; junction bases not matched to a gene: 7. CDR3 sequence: CASSLVGSGGGETQYF. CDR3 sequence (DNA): TGCGCCAGCAGCTTGGTTGGTAGCGGGGGTGGAGAGACCCAGTACTTC. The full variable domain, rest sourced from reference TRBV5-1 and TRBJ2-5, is KAGVTQTPRYLIKTRGQQVTLSCSPISGHRSVSWYQQTPGQGLQFLFEYFSETQRNKGNFPGRFSGRQFSNSRSEMNVSTLELGDSALYLCASSLVGSGGGETQYFGPGTRLLVL.

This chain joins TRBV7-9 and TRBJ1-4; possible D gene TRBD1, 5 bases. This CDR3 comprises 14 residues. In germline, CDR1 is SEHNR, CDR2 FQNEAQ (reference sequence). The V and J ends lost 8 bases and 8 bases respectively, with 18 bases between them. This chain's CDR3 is CASQPTDKREKLFF. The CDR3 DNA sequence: TGTGCCAGCCAGCCCACGGACAAGAGGGAAAAACTGTTTTTT.

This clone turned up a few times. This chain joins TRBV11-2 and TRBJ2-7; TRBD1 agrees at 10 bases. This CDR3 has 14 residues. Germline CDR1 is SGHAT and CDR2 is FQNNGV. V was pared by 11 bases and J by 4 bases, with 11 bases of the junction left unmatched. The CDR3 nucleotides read TGTGCCGGGAGTAAGGACAGGGGGTTTTACGAGCAGTACTTC. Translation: CAGSKDRGFYEQYF.

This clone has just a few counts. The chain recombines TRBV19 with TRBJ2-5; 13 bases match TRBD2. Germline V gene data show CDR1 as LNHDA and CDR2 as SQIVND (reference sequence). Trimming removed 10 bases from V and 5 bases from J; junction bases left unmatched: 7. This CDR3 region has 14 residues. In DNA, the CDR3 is TGTGCCACGGAAGGACTAGCGGGAGATGAGACCCAGTACTTC. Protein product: CATEGLAGDETQYF.